One sample yielded the 29 T cell receptor beta chains listed below, sequenced in a study of OX40 agonist ivuxolimab in advanced cancers. Assay used: immunoSEQ multiplex PCR; TCRdb lists only in-frame clones, some missing. The sample lists 55,000 to 65,000 clones, 85% to 90% seen once, with 3.5% to 5% in the top ten. Sequencing was performed on CD4+ or CD8+ T cells sorted from blood, taken in a trial of the OX40 agonist ivuxolimab. The receptors were sampled from an adult with an advanced solid tumor such as melanoma, head and neck, liver or kidney cancer.

This rearrangement joins TRBV28 to TRBJ2-2; 7 positions agree with TRBD1. Germline-derived CDR1 and CDR2 are MDHEN and SYDVKM. Unmatched junction bases numbered 6, after V lost 3 bases and J lost 2 bases. The CDR3 is made up of 16 amino acids. CDR3 bases: TGTGCCAGCAGTTTTGCCGGGACAGCAAACACCGGGGAGCTGTTTTTT. This translates into CASSFAGTANTGELFF.

This chain uses TRBV5-6 with TRBJ2-3; 9 nucleotides line up with TRBD1. The CDR3 loop spans 16 amino acids. The germline CDR1 and CDR2 sequences are SGHDT and YYEEEE. The trim removed 0 bases at V and 2 bases at J, leaving 4 bases unmatched. Here the CDR3 DNA reads TGTGCCAGCAGCTTGGACAGGGGGCGCTTCACAGATACGCAGTATTTT. Its translation: CASSLDRGRFTDTQYF.

The chain recombines TRBV15 with TRBJ2-3; D call uncertain. V was clipped by 5 bases and J by 0 bases, with 9 bases between them. This CDR3 comprises 14 residues. Germline CDR1 LNHNV, CDR2 YYDKDF (reference sequence). The CDR3 loop reads CATSPTRSTDTQYF. The CDR3 DNA reads as TGTGCCACCAGCCCCACCCGTAGCACAGATACGCAGTATTTT.

V is TRBV19 and J is TRBJ2-4; perhaps D is TRBD1 or TRBD2 (5 bases each). The V and J ends lost 3 bases and 3 bases respectively, with 9 bases between them. Germline V CDR1 and CDR2: LNHDA, SQIVND (reference sequence). The CDR3 is made up of 14 amino acids. CDR3 nucleotides: TGTGCCAGTAGTATCGGGGCAGACAAAAACATTCAGTACTTC. Translating gives CASSIGADKNIQYF.

The chain uses TRBV7-2 and TRBJ1-1; 7 bases map to TRBD1. The CDR3 runs 13 residues. V trimming: 3 bases; J trimming: 6 bases; junction bases outside the gene matches: 4. Germline V gene sequence: CDR1 SGHTA, CDR2 FQGNSA. This CDR3 reads CASSFTGVAEAFF. The CDR3 coding sequence is TGTGCCAGCAGCTTTACAGGGGTCGCTGAAGCTTTCTTT.

The gene calls are TRBV6-6 and TRBJ1-1; D gene uncertain. Germline V gene data show CDR1 as MNHNY and CDR2 as SVGAGI (reference sequence). The CDR3 has 13 residues. Trimming took off 3 bases at V and 5 bases at J, with 10 bases between the two ends. Here the CDR3 reads CASSYYTVTEAFF. CDR3 coding DNA: TGTGCCAGCAGTTATTACACGGTTACTGAAGCTTTCTTT.

The chain combines TRBV5-4 with TRBJ1-6, with a weak D call TRBD1 (5 bases). Germline V gene data show CDR1 as SGHNT and CDR2 as YYREEE (reference sequence). V lost 4 bases to trimming and J lost 10 bases, with 12 bases between them. The CDR3 has 13 residues. CDR3 protein: CASSPGLDSPLHF. In DNA, the CDR3 is TGTGCCAGCAGCCCGGGACTGGACTCACCCCTCCACTTT. Variable domain in full (rest from reference TRBV5-4 and TRBJ1-6): ETGVTQSPTHLIKTRGQQVTLRCSSQSGHNTVSWYQQALGQGPQFIFQYYREEENGRGNFPPRFSGLQFPNYSSELNVNALELDDSALYLCASSPGLDSPLHFGNGTRLTVT.

V and J are TRBV5-8 and TRBJ2-7; weak D call: TRBD1 (5 bases). The CDR3 runs to 14 residues. With 2 bases removed from V and 3 bases from J, the gap between germline ends came to 12 bases. Germline V gene lookup returns CDR1 SGHTS and CDR2 YDEGEE. The CDR3 spells CASSFTGFDYEQYF. The CDR3 nucleotides read TGTGCCAGCAGCTTTACAGGATTCGACTACGAGCAGTACTTC.

The count of this clone is one. The chain carries TRBV27 and TRBJ2-5; either TRBD1 or TRBD2 may supply D (7 bases each). CDR1 is MNHEY and CDR2 is SMNVEV in the germline V gene (reference sequence). Trimming took off 11 bases at V and 5 bases at J, with 18 bases between the two ends. This CDR3 has 13 residues. The CDR3 bases are TGTGCCGCTGGGAGGGGGCGCGGGGAGACCCAGTACTTC. Its protein is CAAGRGRGETQYF.

The CDR3 nucleotides read TGTGCCAGCAGTGAGGAGGGCGGGGTCCATGAGCAGTTCTTC. This translates into CASSEEGGVHEQFF. The rearrangement links TRBV2 to TRBJ2-1; D is possibly TRBD2 (6 bases). Looked up from germline, CDR1 is SNHLY and CDR2 is FYNNEI. CDR3 length: 14 amino acids. V was clipped by 3 bases and J by 8 bases, with 14 bases between them.

CDR3 in amino acids: CSVRGLAGPTDTQYF. CDR3 bases: TGCAGCGTACGAGGACTAGCGGGGCCCACAGATACGCAGTATTTT. The chain carries TRBV29-1 and TRBJ2-3; TRBD2 agrees at 12 bases. Germline assignment: CDR1 SQVTM and CDR2 ANQGSEA. V was pared by 6 bases and J by 2 bases, with 6 bases of the junction left unmatched. CDR3 length equals 15 residues.

The J gene is TRBJ2-5, the V gene TRBV7-8; a weak D match, TRBD1 (6 bases). The CDR3 is 15 amino acids. The V gene's germline CDR1 is SGHVS and CDR2 FQNEAQ. V dropped 6 bases and J dropped 1 base, with 15 bases sitting between them. The CDR3 is CASSWGRSFQETQYF. The CDR3 region has the DNA TGTGCCAGCAGTTGGGGGCGAAGTTTCCAAGAGACCCAGTACTTC. The full variable domain, with the rest looked up from reference TRBV7-8 and TRBJ2-5, is GAGVSQSPRYKVAKRGQDVALRCDPISGHVSLFWYQQALGQGPEFLTYFQNEAQLDKSGLPSDRFFAERPEGSVSTLKIQRTQQEDSAVYLCASSWGRSFQETQYFGPGTRLLVL.

The gene calls are TRBV15 and TRBJ2-1; the match to TRBD2 covers 11 bases. Germline CDR1 and CDR2: LNHNV and YYDKDF (reference sequence). The CDR3 covers 13 residues. V lost 8 bases and J lost 8; bases outside the gene matches: 5. The CDR3 nucleotides are TGTGCCACCCATAGCGGGGGGGCATATGAGCAGTTCTTC. Protein sequence: CATHSGGAYEQFF.

This clone was found a few times. This chain connects TRBV5-6 to TRBJ1-2; TRBD1 is a possible D gene (6 bases). The germline V gene has CDR1 SGHDT and CDR2 YYEEEE. Between the trimmed V and J ends, which lost 0 bases and 6 bases, there was a span of 9 bases. The CDR3 has 13 amino acids. The CDR3 nucleotides read TGTGCCAGCAGCTTGGTGGCAGGGGATGGCTACACCTTC. Translating it yields CASSLVAGDGYTF.

The V gene is TRBV7-2, the J gene TRBJ1-1; 7 bases match TRBD1. The CDR3 extends over 15 amino acids. Unmatched junction bases numbered 10, after V lost 5 bases and J lost 4 bases. Germline values: CDR1 SGHTA, CDR2 FQGNSA. CDR3 DNA: TGTGCCAGCAGCCTACAGGGGCCGGAGGCCACTGAAGCTTTCTTT. Its protein product is CASSLQGPEATEAFF.

This clone was observed once. The CDR3 reads CASSTDRAGELFF. The CDR3 DNA reads as TGTGCCAGCAGCACGGACCGAGCCGGGGAGCTGTTTTTT. This chain connects TRBV7-3 to TRBJ2-2; D uncertain. The CDR3 runs to 13 residues. Trimming stripped 5 bases from V and 6 bases from J, with 10 bases between. Germline V gene sequence: CDR1 SGHTA, CDR2 FQGTGA.

The chain recombines TRBV9 with TRBJ1-3, with D possibly TRBD1 on 5 matching bases. Germline loops: CDR1 SGDLS, CDR2 YYNGEE. The CDR3 is made up of 14 amino acids. Trimming took off 10 bases at V and 1 base at J, with 15 bases between the two ends. The DNA for the CDR3 is TGTGCCTCTAACAGGTGGTCTTCTGGAAACACCATATATTTT. Its protein is CASNRWSSGNTIYF.

The V gene is TRBV11-2, the J gene TRBJ1-1; tentative D call: TRBD1 (6 bases). Trimming pared 2 bases from V and 3 bases from J, leaving 10 bases between. The CDR3 spans 14 residues. Germline CDR1 is SGHAT and CDR2 is FQNNGV. In DNA form, the CDR3 reads TGTGCCAGCAGCTTATCGGGGGGCTACACTGAAGCTTTCTTT. Its protein is CASSLSGGYTEAFF.

The chain couples TRBV7-2 to TRBJ2-6, with D unclear. This CDR3 spans 15 amino acids. Looked up from germline, CDR1 is SGHTA and CDR2 is FQGNSA. V was pared by 2 bases and J by 2 bases, with 7 bases between. The CDR3 region has the DNA TGTGCCAGCAGCTTAAACGCTGCTGGGGCCAACGTCCTGACTTTC. It is translated as CASSLNAAGANVLTF.

By sample share, this clone is medium-sized (0.01 to 0.1%). The CDR3 sequence: CSAHRDRNTEAFF. As DNA, the CDR3 is TGCAGCGCACACCGGGACAGGAACACTGAAGCTTTCTTT. This chain joins TRBV29-1 and TRBJ1-1; 7 bases are a match to TRBD1. Germline CDR1 SQVTM, CDR2 ANQGSEA. Trimming at V came to 7 bases and at J to 1 base, leaving 6 bases not matched to a gene. The CDR3 consists of 13 residues.

The chain has TRBV19 and TRBJ2-5, with TRBD2 as a possible D gene (6 bases). The CDR3 has 14 residues. V dropped 9 bases and J dropped 0 bases, with 14 bases sitting between them. The germline V gene has CDR1 LNHDA and CDR2 SQIVND (reference sequence). The CDR3: CASTPAGNQETQYF. In DNA form, the CDR3 reads TGTGCCAGCACCCCGGCGGGGAACCAAGAGACCCAGTACTTC. The full variable domain, its missing parts supplied by reference TRBV19 and TRBJ2-5, is DGGITQSPKYLFRKEGQNVTLSCEQNLNHDAMYWYRQDPGQGLRLIYYSQIVNDFQKGDIAEGYSVSREKKESFPLTVTSAQKNPTAFYLCASTPAGNQETQYFGPGTRLLVL.

V gene TRBV5-8 combines with J gene TRBJ2-1, with 7 bases lining up with TRBD2. Trimming at V came to 0 bases and at J to 3 bases, leaving 3 bases not matched to a gene. The CDR3 loop spans 15 amino acids. CDR1 SGHTS and CDR2 YDEGEE come from the germline V gene. CDR3 residues: CASSLGAGVYNEQFF. In DNA form, the CDR3 reads TGTGCCAGCAGCTTGGGGGCGGGGGTCTACAATGAGCAGTTCTTC. The entire variable domain, with the rest obtained from reference TRBV5-8 and TRBJ2-1, is as follows: EAGVTQSPTHLIKTRGQQATLRCSPISGHTSVYWYQQALGLGLQFLLWYDEGEERNRGNFPPRFSGRQFPNYSSELNVNALELEDSALYLCASSLGAGVYNEQFFGPGTRLTVL.

The genes are TRBV19 and TRBJ1-2, with D uncertain. Germline CDR1 and CDR2: LNHDA and SQIVND (reference sequence). This CDR3 spans 14 amino acids. The V gene lost 1 base and the J gene lost 2 bases, with 8 bases spanning the gap. CDR3 bases: TGTGCCAGTAGTATAGTTACAGAAAACTATGGCTACACCTTC. Its translation: CASSIVTENYGYTF.

The chain recombines TRBV7-9 with TRBJ1-2, with unresolved D. CDR1 is SEHNR and CDR2 is FQNEAQ in the germline V gene (reference sequence). The CDR3 runs 16 residues. Trimming cost V 5 bases and J 4 bases, with 20 bases left between them. The DNA for the CDR3 is TGTGCCAGCAGCCGGATTCTCACTCTTCCCGGCTATGGCTACACCTTC. Translation: CASSRILTLPGYGYTF. Variable domain in full (rest from reference TRBV7-9 and TRBJ1-2): DTGVSQNPRHKITKRGQNVTFRCDPISEHNRLYWYRQTLGQGPEFLTYFQNEAQLEKSRLLSDRFSAERPKGSFSTLEIQRTEQGDSAMYLCASSRILTLPGYGYTFGSGTRLTVV.

This chain connects TRBV5-1 to TRBJ1-3; D might be TRBD1 (5 bases). The V end was cut by 3 bases, the J end by 2 bases, with 6 bases between. Germline loops: CDR1 SGHRS, CDR2 YFSETQ. The CDR3 extends over 13 amino acids. The CDR3 sequence: CASSSGTGNTIYF. DNA for the CDR3: TGCGCCAGCAGCTCAGGGACTGGAAACACCATATATTTT.

This chain links TRBV6-5 with TRBJ2-2; D gene uncertain. Trimming took 6 bases from V and 0 from J, leaving 11 bases between them. Germline V gene lookup returns CDR1 MNHEY and CDR2 SVGAGI. This CDR3 has 15 residues. CDR3 amino acids: CASSRLTPNTGELFF. In nucleotides, the CDR3 is TGTGCCAGCAGCCGACTCACACCGAACACCGGGGAGCTGTTTTTT.

The chain couples TRBV6-1 to TRBJ1-6; D is unclear. The CDR3 has 13 residues. V lost 7 bases to trimming and J lost 6 bases, with 10 bases between them. The germline CDR1 and CDR2 sequences are MNHNS and SASEGT. The CDR3 nucleotides are TGTGCCAGCAACACAGATATTAATTCACCCCTCCACTTT. Protein: CASNTDINSPLHF.

J is TRBJ2-5 and V is TRBV19; D is unclear. With 5 bases removed from V and 2 bases from J, the gap between germline ends came to 6 bases. CDR3 size: 12 residues. Germline V lookup: CDR1 LNHDA, CDR2 SQIVND (reference sequence). The CDR3 is CASSGLQETQYF. CDR3 in DNA: TGTGCCAGTAGTGGATTACAAGAGACCCAGTACTTC.

In DNA, the CDR3 is TGTGCCAGCAGCCGCCGGGACAGGGGAGACAATGAGCAGTTCTTC. It yields the protein CASSRRDRGDNEQFF. The chain recombines TRBV7-2 with TRBJ2-1; TRBD1 agrees at 10 bases. In germline, CDR1 is SGHTA, CDR2 FQGNSA. J was trimmed by 5 bases and V by 5 bases; bases with no gene match: 6. CDR3 length: 15 amino acids.